These 30 T cell receptor beta chains came from one sample sequenced in a study of T cells after posttransplantation cyclophosphamide. Sequencing was performed with immunoSEQ multiplex PCR; in TCRdb, only in-frame clones are kept and a portion is missing. This sample has about 7,900 clones, with about 85% found just once. Cyclophosphamide on days +3 and +4 followed busulfan-fludarabine conditioning and a marrow graft. Sequenced here: PBMCs, sampled after allogeneic stem cell transplant with posttransplant cyclophosphamide. All receptors derive from a female patient in her thirties or forties who received an allogeneic stem cell transplant from an unrelated donor, was CMV-positive, and had no GVHD. Among the T cells, some may be from the graft donor.

CDR3 DNA: TGTGCCAGTTCGACAGGATTCAACACTGAAGCTTTCTTT. This encodes CASSTGFNTEAFF. The chain carries TRBV19 and TRBJ1-1, with TRBD1 as a possible D gene (6 bases). Germline V gene sequence: CDR1 LNHDA, CDR2 SQIVND (reference sequence). CDR3 length: 13 residues. The V and J ends lost 8 bases and 2 bases respectively, with 12 bases between them.

This chain connects TRBV4-3 to TRBJ2-2; 7 bases match TRBD1. CDR3 length: 14 residues. V lost 0 bases, J lost 5 bases, and 0 bases stayed unmatched. Per germline, CDR1 LGHNA and CDR2 YSLEER. The CDR3 DNA reads TGCGCCAGCAGCCAAGACAGGGGGACCGGGGAGCTGTTTTTT. This codes for CASSQDRGTGELFF.

J is TRBJ1-5 and V is TRBV29-1; D ambiguous. Germline V gene lookup returns CDR1 SQVTM and CDR2 ANQGSEA. The CDR3 consists of 14 residues. V lost 6 bases and J lost 2, with 14 bases in between. The CDR3 is CSVLEGGGNQPQHF. The CDR3 region has the DNA TGCAGCGTCCTCGAGGGCGGGGGCAATCAGCCCCAGCATTTT.

CDR3 residues: CASRPSTPGHNNSPLHF. CDR3 bases: TGCGCCAGCAGACCTTCTACCCCGGGACATAATAATTCACCCCTCCACTTT. V gene TRBV4-1 combines with J gene TRBJ1-6; D is perhaps TRBD1 (6 bases). The CDR3 extends over 17 amino acids. Germline V gene sequence: CDR1 MGHRA, CDR2 YSYEKL. V lost 6 bases, J lost 5 bases, and 20 bases lay in between.

The count of this clone is one. This sequence joins TRBV4-2 and TRBJ2-5; 7 bases are a match to TRBD1. Germline V gene sequence: CDR1 LGHNA, CDR2 YNFKEQ. The CDR3 is 16 residues long. The V segment lost 1 base and the J segment 2 bases; nucleotides outside the gene matches: 7. The CDR3 bases are TGTGCCAGCAGCCAAGTGGGGACAGTGCAACAAGAGACCCAGTACTTC. It specifies CASSQVGTVQQETQYF.

The genes are TRBV2 and TRBJ1-4; 7 positions agree with TRBD1. This CDR3 comprises 15 residues. Losses at the gene ends were 5 bases for V and 8 bases for J; bases not matched to a gene: 11. The germline gives CDR1 SNHLY, CDR2 FYNNEI. CDR3 nucleotide sequence: TGTGCCAGCAGTTATGGGGCAGGGGGTTTGGAAAAACTGTTTTTT. This codes for CASSYGAGGLEKLFF. Full variable domain (rest looked up from reference TRBV2 and TRBJ1-4): EPEVTQTPSHQVTQMGQEVILRCVPISNHLYFYWYRQILGQKVEFLVSFYNNEISEKSEIFDDQFSVERPDGSNFTLKIRSTKLEDSAMYFCASSYGAGGLEKLFFGSGTQLSVL.

The genes are TRBV2 and TRBJ1-5; 8 bases are a match to TRBD1. V shed 6 bases and J 2 bases; nucleotides not matched to a gene: 6. Germline V gene lookup returns CDR1 SNHLY and CDR2 FYNNEI. CDR3 size: 15 residues. The CDR3, as DNA: TGTGCCAGCAGGGACAGGGTCAGTCGCAATCAGCCCCAGCATTTT. Protein: CASRDRVSRNQPQHF.

The CDR3, as DNA: TGTGCCAGCAGCCTACCCCTCCCGGGGGAGGGGTGGACTGAAGCTTTCTTT. Translated: CASSLPLPGEGWTEAFF. The chain combines TRBV9 with TRBJ1-1, with D possibly TRBD1 on 5 matching bases. Germline values: CDR1 SGDLS, CDR2 YYNGEE. V was clipped by 4 bases and J by 5 bases, with 24 bases between them. This CDR3 has 17 amino acids.

This clone was detected only a few times. This chain uses TRBV19 with TRBJ1-2; 9 bases are a match to TRBD1. The CDR3 consists of 15 residues. The V segment lost 7 bases and the J segment 2 bases; nucleotides outside the gene matches: 8. The V gene's germline CDR1 is LNHDA and CDR2 SQIVND (reference sequence). CDR3 loop: CASTAGQGRNYGYTF. The CDR3 region has the DNA TGTGCCAGTACCGCCGGACAGGGGAGAAACTATGGCTACACCTTC.

Regarding this clone: The same CDR3 also results from other DNA sequences found in this sample. The chain carries TRBV19 and TRBJ1-2, with 7 nucleotides matching TRBD1. Germline CDR1 reads LNHDA; CDR2 reads SQIVND (reference sequence). This CDR3 is built from 13 residues. Trimming at V came to 3 bases and at J to 6 bases, leaving 4 bases not matched to a gene. This CDR3 is CASSMAQGNGYTF. CDR3 coding DNA: TGTGCCAGTAGTATGGCACAGGGGAATGGCTACACCTTC.

The chain employs TRBV7-3 and TRBJ2-2, with TRBD1 matching over 9 bases. CDR3 length equals 13 residues. Germline CDR1 and CDR2: SGHTA and FQGTGA. V was pared by 5 bases and J by 8 bases, with 3 bases of the junction left unmatched. The CDR3 reads CASSLGQGGELFF. The CDR3 DNA reads as TGTGCCAGCAGCCTCGGACAGGGGGGGGAGCTGTTTTTT.

The chain joins TRBV6-5 to TRBJ1-6; D perhaps matches TRBD1 (5 bases). Per germline, CDR1 MNHEY and CDR2 SVGAGI. Between the trimmed V and J ends, which lost 4 bases and 14 bases, there was a span of 18 bases. This CDR3 has 14 amino acids. The CDR3 spells CASSSPDSPGALHF. CDR3 coding DNA: TGTGCCAGCAGTTCTCCCGACAGTCCTGGGGCCCTCCACTTT.

The chain links TRBV21-1 to TRBJ1-5; the tabulated D call, TRBD1, remains unverified against the DNA. TRBV21-1 is designated a pseudogene. CDR3 size: 18 residues. CDR3 region: CASSKVGVWDSSNQPQHF. DNA for the CDR3: TGTGCCAGCAGCAAAGTGGGGGTATGGGACAGTAGCAATCAGCCCCAGCATTTT.

Only one count was recorded for this clone. The gene calls are TRBV5-1 and TRBJ1-4; 9 bases are a match to TRBD1. Germline values: CDR1 SGHRS, CDR2 YFSETQ. CDR3 length: 15 amino acids. V shed 1 base and J 10 bases; nucleotides not matched to a gene: 8. This chain's CDR3 is CASSLIPGQGGKLFF. CDR3 nucleotides: TGCGCCAGCAGCTTGATCCCGGGACAGGGAGGAAAACTGTTTTTT. Using reference TRBV5-1 and TRBJ1-4 for the parts outside the CDR3, the full variable domain is KAGVTQTPRYLIKTRGQQVTLSCSPISGHRSVSWYQQTPGQGLQFLFEYFSETQRNKGNFPGRFSGRQFSNSRSEMNVSTLELGDSALYLCASSLIPGQGGKLFFGSGTQLSVL.

The chain joins TRBV18 to TRBJ2-5; 9 nucleotides align to TRBD1. The DNA end favors TRBJ2-7, so the J call may be wrong. The CDR3 covers 16 residues. Germline V gives CDR1 KGHSH, CDR2 LQKENI. CDR3 region: CASSPRQGGLSYEQYF. CDR3 sequence (DNA): TGTGCCAGCTCACCTAGACAGGGGGGGCTCTCCTACGAGCAGTACTTC.

The rearrangement links TRBV29-1 to TRBJ2-2; 9 bases match TRBD2. Trimming at V came to 6 bases and at J to 1 base, leaving 3 bases not matched to a gene. The V gene's germline CDR1 is SQVTM and CDR2 ANQGSEA. The CDR3 is 14 amino acids. DNA of the CDR3: TGCAGCGTACAAGCGGGGGGGAACACCGGGGAGCTGTTTTTT. Translation: CSVQAGGNTGELFF.

This rearrangement joins TRBV28 to TRBJ2-3; a weak D match, TRBD2 (5 bases). The germline CDR1 and CDR2 sequences are MDHEN and SYDVKM. The CDR3 sequence is 15 residues long. V shed 5 bases and J shed 2 bases, with 14 bases lying between them. The CDR3 nucleotides are TGTGCCAGCAGTCCCCCGGCGGGTCTCACAGATACGCAGTATTTT. Protein: CASSPPAGLTDTQYF.

The gene calls are TRBV2 and TRBJ1-6; 7 bases are a match to TRBD1. Germline V lookup: CDR1 SNHLY, CDR2 FYNNEI. The length of the CDR3 is 17 residues. V shed 6 bases, J shed 4 bases, and the junction held 12 bases outside the gene matches. The CDR3 sequence: CASRAHPPGQYNSPLHF. The CDR3 DNA reads as TGTGCCAGCAGGGCCCACCCCCCGGGACAGTATAATTCACCCCTCCACTTT.

V usage is TRBV27 and J usage is TRBJ2-4; maybe TRBD2 (6 bases). Germline lookup yields CDR1 MNHEY and CDR2 SMNVEV (reference sequence). This CDR3 is 14 amino acids long. V lost 7 bases, J lost 6 bases, and 16 bases lay in between. CDR3 region: CASTPPGLLNIQYF. In DNA form, the CDR3 reads TGTGCCAGCACCCCTCCGGGACTCCTAAACATTCAGTACTTC.

V gene TRBV5-6 combines with J gene TRBJ1-2, with 9 bases fitting TRBD1. The CDR3 is 15 residues long. The V gene's germline CDR1 is SGHDT and CDR2 YYEEEE. Trimming cost V 6 bases and J 6 bases; bases outside gene matches: 12. CDR3 residues: CASNSMGQGLDGYTF. The CDR3 DNA reads as TGTGCCAGCAACTCTATGGGACAGGGATTGGATGGCTACACCTTC.

This clone was observed a single time. The chain combines TRBV29-1 with TRBJ1-1; the D is unclear. This CDR3 is 12 amino acids long. Trimming removed 3 bases from V and 1 base from J, with 6 bases in between. Germline loops: CDR1 SQVTM, CDR2 ANQGSEA. This CDR3 is CSVEYGNTEAFF. CDR3 DNA sequence: TGCAGCGTTGAGTACGGGAACACTGAAGCTTTCTTT.

V is TRBV7-9 and J is TRBJ1-5; 9 nucleotides agree with TRBD1. Germline loops: CDR1 SEHNR, CDR2 FQNEAQ (reference sequence). The J segment lost 4 bases and the V segment lost 5 bases, leaving 6 bases of the junction unmatched. CDR3 length equals 15 residues. The chain's CDR3 is CASSVGTGTNQPQHF. The DNA of the CDR3 is TGTGCCAGCAGCGTAGGGACAGGGACAAATCAGCCCCAGCATTTT.

The chain is built from TRBV9 and TRBJ1-3; 9 nucleotides match TRBD1. Trimming at V came to 2 bases and at J to 2 bases, leaving 8 bases not matched to a gene. The CDR3 is 17 residues long. The germline CDR1 and CDR2 sequences are SGDLS and YYNGEE. The CDR3 sequence: CASSVTGTGFPGNTIYF. CDR3 DNA: TGTGCCAGCAGCGTTACCGGGACAGGGTTTCCTGGAAACACCATATATTTT. Based on the CDR3 plus reference TRBV9 and TRBJ1-3, the full variable domain is DSGVTQTPKHLITATGQRVTLRCSPRSGDLSVYWYQQSLDQGLQFLIQYYNGEERAKGNILERFSAQQFPDLHSELNLSSLELGDSALYFCASSVTGTGFPGNTIYFGEGSWLTVV.

By its share, this clone is medium-sized. The rearrangement uses TRBV21-1 and TRBJ1-4; TRBD1, the table's D call, lacks a check against the DNA. TRBV21-1 is an annotated pseudogene. The CDR3 loop spans 16 amino acids. The CDR3 DNA follows: TGTGCCAGCAGCAAAGCGCAAGGACAATCCAATGAAAAACTGTTTTTT. It translates to CASSKAQGQSNEKLFF.

The chain is built from TRBV7-6 and TRBJ2-1; TRBD2 matches 11 bases. V was clipped by 3 bases and J by 8 bases; unmatched bases: 6. CDR1 is SGHVS, CDR2 FNYEAQ, per germline. This CDR3 contains 15 residues. CDR3 bases: TGTGCCAGCAGCTTGGGTAGCGGGGGGGCAGATGAGCAGTTCTTC. Protein product: CASSLGSGGADEQFF.

J is TRBJ2-5 and V is TRBV19; 8 nucleotides align to TRBD1. CDR1 and CDR2 from the germline V gene are LNHDA and SQIVND (reference sequence). The CDR3 totals 15 residues. V gave up 0 bases and J gave up 5 bases; unmatched junction bases: 5. The CDR3 loop is CASSIDPTGGETQYF. The CDR3 DNA reads TGTGCCAGTAGTATAGATCCAACAGGGGGGGAGACCCAGTACTTC.

This clone was found a few times. This sequence joins TRBV20-1 and TRBJ1-2, with TRBD1 matching over 8 bases. V dropped 6 bases and J dropped 7; count of bases not matched to a gene: 4. The CDR3 is 11 amino acids. CDR1 DFQATT and CDR2 SNEGSKA come from the germline V gene (reference sequence). The CDR3 nucleotides read TGCAGTGCGGCGGACAGGGCTGGCTACACCTTC. It translates to CSAADRAGYTF.

This clone was picked up one time. The rearrangement joins TRBV11-1 to TRBJ2-7; possibly TRBD1 for D (5 bases). Deletions cut 5 bases from V and 3 bases from J, with 14 bases between. Per the germline V gene, CDR1 is SGHAT and CDR2 is FQDESV (reference sequence). The CDR3 is 14 amino acids. The CDR3 DNA sequence: TGTGCCAGCAGCCACCCAGGACAAGACTACGAGCAGTACTTC. This encodes CASSHPGQDYEQYF.

Worth noting for this clone: The germline gene is not matched at one end of the junction; a read error may be the cause. J is TRBJ2-7 and V is TRBV11-1; 7 positions match TRBD2. The CDR3 runs 13 residues. The germline V gene has CDR1 SGHAT and CDR2 FQDESV (reference sequence). The CDR3 loop reads CASSFETSPYRNF. Written as DNA, the CDR3 is TGTGCCAGCAGCTTCGAGACTAGCCCATATAGGAACTTC.

This sequence joins TRBV4-3 and TRBJ1-6, with D possibly being TRBD1 (6 bases). The CDR3 length is 18 residues. The V gene's germline CDR1 is LGHNA and CDR2 YSLEER. Trimming took off 4 bases at V and 7 bases at J, with 23 bases between the two ends. The CDR3 nucleotides read TGCGCCAGCAGCCGTTCGGGACACGGAATCGGATTCAATTCACCCCTCCACTTT. This sequence encodes CASSRSGHGIGFNSPLHF.